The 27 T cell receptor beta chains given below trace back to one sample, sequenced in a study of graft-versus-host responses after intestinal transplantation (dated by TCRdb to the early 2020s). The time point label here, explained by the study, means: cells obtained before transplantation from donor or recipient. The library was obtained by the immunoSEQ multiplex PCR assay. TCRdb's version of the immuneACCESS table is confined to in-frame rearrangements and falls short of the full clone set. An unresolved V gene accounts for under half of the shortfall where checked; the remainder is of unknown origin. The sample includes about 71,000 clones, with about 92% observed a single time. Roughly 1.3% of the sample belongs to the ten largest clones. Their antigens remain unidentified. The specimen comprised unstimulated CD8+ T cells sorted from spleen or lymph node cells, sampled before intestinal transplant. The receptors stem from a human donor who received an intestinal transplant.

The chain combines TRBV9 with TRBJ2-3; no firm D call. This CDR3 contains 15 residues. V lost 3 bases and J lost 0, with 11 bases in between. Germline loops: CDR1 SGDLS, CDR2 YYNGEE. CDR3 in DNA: TGTGCCAGCAGCGCCCTAGTGGCTAGCACAGATACGCAGTATTTT. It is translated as CASSALVASTDTQYF.

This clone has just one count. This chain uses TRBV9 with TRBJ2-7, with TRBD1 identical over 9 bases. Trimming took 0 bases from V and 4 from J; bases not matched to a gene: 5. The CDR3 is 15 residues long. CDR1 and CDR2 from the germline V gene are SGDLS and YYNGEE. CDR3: CASSVGGQGEYEQYF. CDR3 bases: TGTGCCAGCAGCGTAGGGGGACAGGGCGAATACGAGCAGTACTTC.

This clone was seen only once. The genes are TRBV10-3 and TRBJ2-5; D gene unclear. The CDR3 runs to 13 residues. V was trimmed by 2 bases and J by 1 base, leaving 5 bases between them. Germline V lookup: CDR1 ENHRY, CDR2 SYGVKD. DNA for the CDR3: TGTGCCATCAGTGAGGCAGGCCAAGAGACCCAGTACTTC. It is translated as CAISEAGQETQYF.

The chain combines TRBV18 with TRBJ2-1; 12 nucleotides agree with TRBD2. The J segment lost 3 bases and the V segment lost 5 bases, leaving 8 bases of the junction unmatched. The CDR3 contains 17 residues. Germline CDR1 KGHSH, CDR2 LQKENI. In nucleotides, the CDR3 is TGTGCCAGCTCAACTCTAAAGGGACTAGCGGGCTACAATGAGCAGTTCTTC. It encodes CASSTLKGLAGYNEQFF. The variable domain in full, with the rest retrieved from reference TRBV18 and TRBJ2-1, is NAGVMQNPRHLVRRRGQEARLRCSPMKGHSHVYWYRQLPEEGLKFMVYLQKENIIDESGMPKERFSAEFPKEGPSILRIQQVVRGDSAAYFCASSTLKGLAGYNEQFFGPGTRLTVL.

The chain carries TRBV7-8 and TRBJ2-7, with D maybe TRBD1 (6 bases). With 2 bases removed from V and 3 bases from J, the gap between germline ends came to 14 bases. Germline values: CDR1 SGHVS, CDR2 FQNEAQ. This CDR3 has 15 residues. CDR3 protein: CASSLFEDSFYEQYF. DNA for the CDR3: TGTGCCAGCAGCTTATTTGAGGACAGCTTCTACGAGCAGTACTTC.

The CDR3 reads CASRGQGHQPQHF. The CDR3 DNA sequence: TGTGCCAGCAGGGGACAGGGGCATCAGCCCCAGCATTTT. The rearrangement uses TRBV6-1 and TRBJ1-5, with 10 nucleotides matching TRBD1. CDR1 is MNHNS, CDR2 SASEGT, per germline. The CDR3 has 13 residues. With V trimmed by 6 bases and J by 5 bases, 1 base remained unmatched.

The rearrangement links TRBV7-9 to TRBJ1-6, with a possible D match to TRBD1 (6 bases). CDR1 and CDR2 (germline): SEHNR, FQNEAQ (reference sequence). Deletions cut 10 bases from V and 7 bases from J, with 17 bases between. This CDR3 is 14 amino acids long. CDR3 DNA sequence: TGTGCCAACGGGGACACCCTCGGAAATTCACCCCTCCACTTT. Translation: CANGDTLGNSPLHF.

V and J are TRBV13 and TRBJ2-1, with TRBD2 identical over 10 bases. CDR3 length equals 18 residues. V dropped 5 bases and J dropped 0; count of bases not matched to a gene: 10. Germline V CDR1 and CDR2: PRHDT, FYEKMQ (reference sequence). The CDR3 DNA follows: TGTGCCAGCAGCCCCCACCGTACTAGCGGGGCCTCCTACAATGAGCAGTTCTTC. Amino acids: CASSPHRTSGASYNEQFF.

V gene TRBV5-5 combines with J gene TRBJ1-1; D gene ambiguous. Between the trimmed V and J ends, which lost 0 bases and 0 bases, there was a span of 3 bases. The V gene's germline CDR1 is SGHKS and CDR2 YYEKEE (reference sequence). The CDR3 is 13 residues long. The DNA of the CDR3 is TGTGCCAGCAGCTTGGCCTTGAACACTGAAGCTTTCTTT. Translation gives CASSLALNTEAFF.

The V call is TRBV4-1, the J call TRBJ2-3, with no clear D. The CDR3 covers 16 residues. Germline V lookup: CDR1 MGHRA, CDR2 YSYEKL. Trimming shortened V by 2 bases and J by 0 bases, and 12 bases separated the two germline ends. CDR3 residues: CASSQMTPSSTDTQYF. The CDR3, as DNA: TGCGCCAGCAGCCAAATGACACCATCTAGCACAGATACGCAGTATTTT.

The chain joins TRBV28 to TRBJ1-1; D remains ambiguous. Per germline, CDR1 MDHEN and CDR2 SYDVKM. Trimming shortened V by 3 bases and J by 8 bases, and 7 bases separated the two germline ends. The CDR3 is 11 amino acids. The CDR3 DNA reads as TGTGCCAGCAGTTTCGTCCGGGAAGCTTTCTTT. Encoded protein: CASSFVREAFF.

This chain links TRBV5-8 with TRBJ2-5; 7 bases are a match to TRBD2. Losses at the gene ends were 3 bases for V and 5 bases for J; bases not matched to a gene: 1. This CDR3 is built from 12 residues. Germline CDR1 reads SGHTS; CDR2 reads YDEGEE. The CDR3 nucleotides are TGTGCCAGCAGCTCCGGGGGGGAGACCCAGTACTTC. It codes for CASSSGGETQYF.

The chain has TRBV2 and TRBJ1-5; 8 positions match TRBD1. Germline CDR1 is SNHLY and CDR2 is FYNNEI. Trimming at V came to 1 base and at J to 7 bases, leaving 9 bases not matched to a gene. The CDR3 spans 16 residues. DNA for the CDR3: TGTGCCAGCAGTGAAGACCCGACAGGGGCTGGGCAGCCCCAGCATTTT. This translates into CASSEDPTGAGQPQHF.

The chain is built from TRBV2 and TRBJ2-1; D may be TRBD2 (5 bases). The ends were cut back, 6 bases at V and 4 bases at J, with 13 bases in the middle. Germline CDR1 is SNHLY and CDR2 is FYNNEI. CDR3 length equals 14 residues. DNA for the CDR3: TGTGCCAGCAGGTGGCTAGCCGGGTACAATGAGCAGTTCTTC. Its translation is CASRWLAGYNEQFF.

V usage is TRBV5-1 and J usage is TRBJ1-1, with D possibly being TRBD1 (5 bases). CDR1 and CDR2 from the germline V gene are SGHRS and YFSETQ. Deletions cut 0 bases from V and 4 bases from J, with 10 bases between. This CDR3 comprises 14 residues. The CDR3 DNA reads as TGCGCCAGCAGCTTGGCCGGGGGTGCCACTGAAGCTTTCTTT. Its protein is CASSLAGGATEAFF.

For the CDR3, the DNA is TGTGCCAGCAGCCGCGCGGCCGAAGCTTTCTTT. Amino acid sequence: CASSRAAEAFF. This chain joins TRBV13 and TRBJ1-1; D gene ambiguous. This CDR3 region has 11 residues. Trimming took 5 bases from V and 8 from J, leaving 9 bases between them. Germline V CDR1 and CDR2: PRHDT, FYEKMQ (reference sequence).

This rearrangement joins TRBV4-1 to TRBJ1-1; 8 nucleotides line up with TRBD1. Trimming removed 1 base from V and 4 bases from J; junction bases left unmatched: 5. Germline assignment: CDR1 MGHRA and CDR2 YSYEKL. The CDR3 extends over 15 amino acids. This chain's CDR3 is CASSQGVTGGTEAFF. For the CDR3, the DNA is TGCGCCAGCAGCCAAGGGGTAACAGGGGGCACTGAAGCTTTCTTT.

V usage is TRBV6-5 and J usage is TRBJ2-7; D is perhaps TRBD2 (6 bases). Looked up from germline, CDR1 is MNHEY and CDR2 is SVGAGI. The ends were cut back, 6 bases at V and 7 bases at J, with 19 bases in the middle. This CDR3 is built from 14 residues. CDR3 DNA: TGTGCCAGCAGCCCCTCCTCCTTGGGGGGAGAGCAGTACTTC. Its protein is CASSPSSLGGEQYF.

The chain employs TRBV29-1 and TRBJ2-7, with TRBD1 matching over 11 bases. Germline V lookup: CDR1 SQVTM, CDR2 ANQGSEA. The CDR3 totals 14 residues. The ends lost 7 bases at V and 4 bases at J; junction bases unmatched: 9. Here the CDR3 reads CSARTGTGGYEQYF. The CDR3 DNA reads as TGCAGCGCTCGAACCGGGACAGGGGGTTACGAGCAGTACTTC.

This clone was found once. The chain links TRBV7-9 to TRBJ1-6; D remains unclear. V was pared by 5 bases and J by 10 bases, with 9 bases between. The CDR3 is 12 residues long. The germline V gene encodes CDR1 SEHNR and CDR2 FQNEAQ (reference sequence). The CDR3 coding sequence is TGTGCCAGCAGCACAGAACTGTCACCCCTCCACTTT. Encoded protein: CASSTELSPLHF.

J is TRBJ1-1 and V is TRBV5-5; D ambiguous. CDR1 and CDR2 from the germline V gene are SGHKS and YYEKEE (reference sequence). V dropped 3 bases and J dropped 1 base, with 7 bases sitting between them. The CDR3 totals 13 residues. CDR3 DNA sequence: TGTGCCAGCAGCTCTCCTCCGAACACTGAAGCTTTCTTT. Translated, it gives CASSSPPNTEAFF.

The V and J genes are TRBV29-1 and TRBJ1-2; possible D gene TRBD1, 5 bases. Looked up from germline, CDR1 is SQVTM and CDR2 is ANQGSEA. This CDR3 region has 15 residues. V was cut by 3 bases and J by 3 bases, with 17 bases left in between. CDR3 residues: CSVETGHPADYGYTF. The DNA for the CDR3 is TGCAGCGTTGAGACCGGACACCCAGCTGACTATGGCTACACCTTC.

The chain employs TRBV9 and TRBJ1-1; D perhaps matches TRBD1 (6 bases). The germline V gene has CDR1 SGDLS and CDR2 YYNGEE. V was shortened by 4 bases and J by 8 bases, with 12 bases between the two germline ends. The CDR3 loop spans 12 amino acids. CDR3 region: CASSRTGTEAFF. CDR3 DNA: TGTGCCAGCAGCCGAACCGGGACAGAAGCTTTCTTT.

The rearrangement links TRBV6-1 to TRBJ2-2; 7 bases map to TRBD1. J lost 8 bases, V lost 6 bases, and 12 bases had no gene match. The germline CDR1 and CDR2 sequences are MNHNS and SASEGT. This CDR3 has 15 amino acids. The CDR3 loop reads CASRDGQVAAGELFF. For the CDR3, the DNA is TGTGCCAGCAGGGACGGACAGGTCGCGGCGGGGGAGCTGTTTTTT.

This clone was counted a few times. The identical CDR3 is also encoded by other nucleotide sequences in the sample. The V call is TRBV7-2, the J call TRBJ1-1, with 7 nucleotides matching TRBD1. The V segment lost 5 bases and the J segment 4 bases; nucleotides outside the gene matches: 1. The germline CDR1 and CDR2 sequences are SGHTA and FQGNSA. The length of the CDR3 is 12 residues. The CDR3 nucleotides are TGTGCCAGCAGCCCAGGGGGCACTGAAGCTTTCTTT. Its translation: CASSPGGTEAFF.

The CDR3 loop is CASSPTGFVKNIQYF. The CDR3 DNA is TGTGCCAGCAGCCCTACAGGGTTCGTCAAAAACATTCAGTACTTC. The rearrangement joins TRBV14 to TRBJ2-4; a possible D gene is TRBD1 (6 bases). The CDR3 covers 15 residues. V dropped 4 bases and J dropped 3 bases, with 13 bases sitting between them. Germline V gene sequence: CDR1 SGHDN, CDR2 FVKESK.

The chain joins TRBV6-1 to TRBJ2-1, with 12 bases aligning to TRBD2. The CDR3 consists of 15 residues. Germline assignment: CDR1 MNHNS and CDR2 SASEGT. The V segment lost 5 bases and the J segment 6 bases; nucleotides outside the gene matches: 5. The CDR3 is CASSPSGGAANEQFF. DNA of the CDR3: TGTGCCAGCAGTCCTAGCGGGGGGGCAGCCAATGAGCAGTTCTTC.